This T cell receptor beta chain was profiled in a study of blood T cell repertoires in COVID-19. V was clipped by 11 bases and J by 2 bases; unmatched bases: 5. CDR1 and CDR2 from the germline V gene are SNHLY and FYNNEI. This CDR3 region has 13 residues. The authors' processing: Amplified reference gene primers provided the basis for estimating nucleated cell counts. Method: immunoSEQ multiplex PCR; TCRdb's copy keeps in-frame clones and lacks some. The DNA was the basis for D and trimming; V, J and clone size are from that table. The data hold 200,000 to 300,000 clones, with about 89% observed a single time.

Sample: peripheral blood. This chain connects TRBV2 to TRBJ1-2, with 10 bases lining up with TRBD1. This sequence was found in a woman aged 55-69 years who had recovered from COVID-19. CDR3 protein: CAGRGQGNYGYTF. The CDR3 DNA sequence: TGTGCCGGAAGGGGACAGGGGAACTATGGCTACACCTTC.